The 15 T cell receptor delta chains given below trace back to one sample, sequenced in a study of delta chains in infants with herpesvirus infections (dated by TCRdb to the early 2020s). The receptor library was made with RT-PCR. These reads were obtained on an Illumina MiSeq. PBMC RNA was reverse transcribed with SuperScript II using gamma-chain- and delta-chain-specific primers to generate TCR cDNA. TCRdb reanalyzed the public reads with the CATT caller, and identical DNA sequences were merged afterwards. In this sample the table shows about 1,200 delta-chain clones, around 30% of which occur a single time. The ten largest clones take up 6.8% of the sample. Source: peripheral blood, taken at time point 1 of longitudinal follow-up. The receptor source for this set is a human donor who was a Ugandan infant, either HIV-exposed or HIV-unexposed (not recorded which).

By share of the sample, this clone is large. The gene calls are TRDV1 and TRDJ1, with D maybe TRDD3 (7 bases). The CDR3 length is 22 residues. Trimming shortened V by 1 base and J by 3 bases, and 33 bases separated the two germline ends. CDR1 is TSWWSYY, CDR2 QGS, per germline. The CDR3 loop is CALGEPADLPLSGGLGSDKLIF. CDR3 coding DNA: TGTGCTCTTGGGGAACCCGCCGACCTTCCCCTCTCTGGGGGGTTGGGGTCCGATAAACTCATCTTT.

The rearrangement joins TRDV1 to TRDJ3; 8 bases are shared with TRDD2. CDR3 length: 26 amino acids. Germline-derived CDR1 and CDR2 are TSWWSYY and QGS. V trimming: 2 bases; J trimming: 0 bases; junction bases outside the gene matches: 27. In DNA form, the CDR3 reads TGTGCTCTTGGGGAATATATTAACATGGGCCTTCCTAAGCGGACTGGACACTCCTGGGACACCCGACAGATGTTTTTC. As protein: CALGEYINMGLPKRTGHSWDTRQMFF.

This clone was seen a single time. This chain joins TRDV2 and TRDJ1; 11 bases are a match to TRDD3. Looked up from germline, CDR1 is GEAIGNYY and CDR2 is EKD. With V trimmed by 0 bases and J by 0 bases, 17 bases remained unmatched. This CDR3 spans 21 amino acids. CDR3: CACDTVLGDTGQSWDTDKLIF. DNA for the CDR3: TGTGCCTGTGACACCGTCCTGGGGGATACTGGTCAGTCCTGGGACACCGATAAACTCATCTTT.

About this clone itself: Given a much more abundant clone one base away, this may be a read error. In the same sample, other DNA sequences code for this CDR3. DNA of the CDR3: TGTGCTCTTGGGGACTTCCAACCTCCGGGGCCTGAGTACACCGATAAACTCATCTTT. Translating gives CALGDFQPPGPEYTDKLIF. The chain is built from TRDV1 and TRDJ1; maybe TRDD2 (5 bases). This CDR3 is built from 19 residues. Trimming stripped 3 bases from V and 0 bases from J, with 23 bases between. Germline CDR1 reads TSWWSYY; CDR2 reads QGS.

By share, this clone ranks as large. Other DNA sequences in this sample translate to the same CDR3. V is TRDV1 and J is TRDJ1; no definite D call. Between the trimmed V and J ends, which lost 5 bases and 2 bases, there was a span of 3 bases. CDR1 and CDR2 (germline): TSWWSYY, QGS. The CDR3 totals 11 residues. The CDR3 loop reads CALGSTDKLIF. In DNA form, the CDR3 reads TGTGCTCTTGGGTCTACCGATAAACTCATCTTT.

The rearrangement links TRDV1 to TRDJ1; tentatively, D is TRDD2 or TRDD3 (9 bases each). Deletions cut 3 bases from V and 0 bases from J, with 35 bases between. The CDR3 extends over 23 amino acids. Per the germline V gene, CDR1 is TSWWSYY and CDR2 is QGS. The CDR3, as DNA: TGTGCTCTTGGGGAGCTGGCCTTCCTACGCTCTCTGGGGGATCCCGCCTACACCGATAAACTCATCTTT. This codes for CALGELAFLRSLGDPAYTDKLIF.

In its sample, this clone ranks as large (0.1 to 1%). The DNA for the CDR3 is TGTGCTCTTGGGGGACAGTTTCCTACGGTGCCGGGGGTCACCGATAAACTCATCTTT. This gives the protein CALGGQFPTVPGVTDKLIF. This chain joins TRDV1 and TRDJ1; 7 bases are shared with TRDD2. J was trimmed by 1 base and V by 4 bases; bases with no gene match: 18. Germline CDR1 TSWWSYY, CDR2 QGS. The CDR3 extends over 19 amino acids.

This clone occurred once. This may arise from a read error, as a much more abundant clone is one base away. The chain couples TRDV1 to TRDJ1; 12 bases agree with TRDD3. The CDR3 covers 27 residues. Unmatched junction bases numbered 33, after V lost 0 bases and J lost 1 base. Germline CDR1 and CDR2: TSWWSYY and QGS. This CDR3 is CALGELMAFPLTTPVLGDTFGTDKLIF. For the CDR3, the DNA is TGTGCTCTTGGGGAACTAATGGCCTTCCCACTTACAACACCCGTACTGGGGGATACTTTTGGCACCGATAAACTCATCTTT.

By frequency in the sample, this clone is large (0.1 to 1%). J is TRDJ1 and V is TRDV3; the D gene is possibly TRDD3 (6 bases). Germline V gives CDR1 TVYSNPD, CDR2 GDNSRS (reference sequence). V was cut by 1 base and J by 0 bases, with 24 bases left in between. CDR3 length: 18 residues. The CDR3 DNA reads TGTGCCTTTACCGGTCATACTTACTGGGAATCCTACACCGATAAACTCATCTTT. As protein: CAFTGHTYWESYTDKLIF.

This clone is labeled large. The V and J genes are TRDV1 and TRDJ1; a weak D match, TRDD3 (6 bases). CDR1 TSWWSYY and CDR2 QGS come from the germline V gene. The CDR3 extends over 19 amino acids. V dropped 2 bases and J dropped 0 bases, with 22 bases sitting between them. The CDR3 sequence: CALGERFAGGTYYTDKLIF. In DNA, the CDR3 is TGTGCTCTTGGGGAAAGGTTCGCCGGGGGGACATATTACACCGATAAACTCATCTTT.

In this sample, this clone is medium-sized (0.01 to 0.1%). The chain is built from TRDV1 and TRDJ1, with a weak D call TRDD2 (9 bases). Germline values: CDR1 TSWWSYY, CDR2 QGS. The CDR3 length is 24 residues. V lost 0 bases and J 0 bases, leaving 35 bases between the germline ends. CDR3 in DNA: TGTGCTCTTGGGGAACTCCCCCCTTCCTACGGTACTGGGGGTCCCACTAAATACACCGATAAACTCATCTTT. Protein: CALGELPPSYGTGGPTKYTDKLIF.

To note about this clone: A much more abundant neighbour one base away suggests this may be a read error. The CDR3 loop reads CALGELGHLRWGIHKRTDKLIF. DNA of the CDR3: TGTGCTCTTGGGGAACTAGGACACCTACGCTGGGGGATACATAAACGGACCGATAAACTCATCTTT. The gene calls are TRDV1 and TRDJ1; 11 bases line up with TRDD3. In germline, CDR1 is TSWWSYY, CDR2 QGS. Trimming removed 0 bases from V and 2 bases from J; junction bases left unmatched: 20. The CDR3 has 22 amino acids.

Comment on this clone: A read error may explain this, as a much larger clone is one base away. Different DNA sequences within this sample yield the same CDR3. The V and J genes are TRDV1 and TRDJ4; 7 bases match TRDD3. J was trimmed by 7 bases and V by 7 bases; bases with no gene match: 21. This CDR3 has 16 residues. Looked up from germline, CDR1 is TSWWSYY and CDR2 is QGS. The CDR3, as DNA: TGTGCTCTTGTGCCCCCGAGTACTGGAGGATACGGAATCCTGATCTTT. Amino acids: CALVPPSTGGYGILIF.

This clone is deemed medium-sized (0.01 to 0.1%). The rearrangement joins TRDV2 to TRDJ3; 8 positions match TRDD3. The CDR3 spans 17 residues. The V gene's germline CDR1 is GEAIGNYY and CDR2 EKD. The ends lost 1 base at V and 0 bases at J; junction bases unmatched: 1. DNA of the CDR3: TGTGCCTGTGACACGGGGGATAGCTCCTGGGACACCCGACAGATGTTTTTC. It is translated as CACDTGDSSWDTRQMFF.

This chain joins TRDV1 and TRDJ1, with D tentatively TRDD3 (5 bases). Trimming cost V 3 bases and J 2 bases, with 19 bases left between them. Germline CDR1 TSWWSYY, CDR2 QGS. This CDR3 spans 17 amino acids. CDR3 nucleotide sequence: TGTGCTCTTGGGGAGGGTGCTAGGGGGTTTTCTACCGATAAACTCATCTTT. Protein sequence: CALGEGARGFSTDKLIF.